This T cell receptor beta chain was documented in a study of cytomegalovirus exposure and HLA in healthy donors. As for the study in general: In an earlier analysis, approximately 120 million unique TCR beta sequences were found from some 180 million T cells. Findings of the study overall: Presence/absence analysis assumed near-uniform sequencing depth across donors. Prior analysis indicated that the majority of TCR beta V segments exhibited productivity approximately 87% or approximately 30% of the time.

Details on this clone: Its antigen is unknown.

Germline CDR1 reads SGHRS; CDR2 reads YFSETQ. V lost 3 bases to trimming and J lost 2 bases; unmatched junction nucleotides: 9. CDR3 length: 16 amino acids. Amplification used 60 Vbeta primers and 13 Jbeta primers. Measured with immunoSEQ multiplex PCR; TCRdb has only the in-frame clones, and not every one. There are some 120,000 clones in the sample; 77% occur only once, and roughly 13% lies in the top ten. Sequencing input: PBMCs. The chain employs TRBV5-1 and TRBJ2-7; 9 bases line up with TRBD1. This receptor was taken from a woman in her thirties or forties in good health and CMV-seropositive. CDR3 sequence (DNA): TGCGCCAGCAGCTCAACCGGGACAGGGTTTCCCTACGAGCAGTACTTC. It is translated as CASSSTGTGFPYEQYF.